Following are 23 T cell receptor beta chains from one sample sequenced in a study of shared clonotypes between healthy human individuals. CD45RO-negative, CCR7-selected cells formed the naive CD8 fraction, which excluded terminally differentiated effector memory CD45RA+ cells. The assay was immunoSEQ multiplex PCR, and TCRdb's table has in-frame clones only and misses some. The data show some 800,000 clones, nearly 95% seen once. Sequenced input: naive CD8+ T cells sorted from blood. Receptors originate from a man aged 25-45 years in good health.

The rearrangement uses TRBV25-1 and TRBJ2-5; D possibly corresponds to TRBD2 (5 bases). Germline loops: CDR1 MGHDK, CDR2 SYGVNS. Trimming shortened V by 3 bases and J by 5 bases, and 7 bases separated the two germline ends. This CDR3 is 12 amino acids long. CDR3 DNA: TGTGCCAGCAGTGACGGACTCGAGACCCAGTACTTC. Translation gives CASSDGLETQYF.

This clone was counted a single time. This chain uses TRBV13 with TRBJ2-6; tentatively, D is TRBD2 (6 bases). The CDR3 runs 16 residues. Germline CDR1 is PRHDT and CDR2 is FYEKMQ (reference sequence). V lost 1 base and J 0 bases, leaving 7 bases between the germline ends. The CDR3 loop reads CASSLEEGSGANVLTF. The CDR3 nucleotides read TGTGCCAGCAGCTTAGAGGAGGGCTCTGGGGCCAACGTCCTGACTTTC.

On this clone itself: Other DNA sequences in this sample translate to the same CDR3. The chain is built from TRBV5-1 and TRBJ2-7, with D possibly TRBD2 on 5 matching bases. The CDR3 runs 14 residues. Trimming pared 0 bases from V and 2 bases from J, leaving 9 bases between. Germline CDR1 and CDR2: SGHRS and YFSETQ. The CDR3 region has the DNA TGCGCCAGCAGCTTGGCCCTAGCCGCCTACGAGCAGTACTTC. Translating it yields CASSLALAAYEQYF.

This clone was counted only a few times. The chain links TRBV4-3 to TRBJ2-1; 7 nucleotides align to TRBD2. The J segment lost 0 bases and the V segment lost 1 base, leaving 6 bases of the junction unmatched. Germline CDR1 LGHNA, CDR2 YSLEER. The CDR3 is 17 amino acids. The CDR3 region has the DNA TGCGCCAGCAGCCAAGCTTTATGGGACTACTCCTACAATGAGCAGTTCTTC. As protein: CASSQALWDYSYNEQFF.

This clone was seen a single time. The chain couples TRBV7-3 to TRBJ2-3, with 9 bases matching TRBD2. The CDR3 is 14 amino acids. Germline V lookup: CDR1 SGHTA, CDR2 FQGTGA. This chain's CDR3 is CASRERGAQDTQYF. As DNA, the CDR3 is TGTGCGTCGCGGGAGCGGGGGGCCCAAGATACGCAGTATTTT.

This chain's CDR3 is CSVEGEGGELFF. In DNA form, the CDR3 reads TGCAGCGTTGAGGGGGAAGGCGGGGAGCTGTTTTTT. This chain links TRBV29-1 with TRBJ2-2; D is tentatively TRBD1 or TRBD2 (5 bases each). The CDR3 is made up of 12 amino acids. Germline CDR1 SQVTM, CDR2 ANQGSEA. Trimming pared 3 bases from V and 7 bases from J, leaving 9 bases between.

With respect to this clone: Other DNA sequences from this sample encode an identical CDR3 as well. The rearrangement uses TRBV9 and TRBJ2-1, with no clear D. Germline lookup yields CDR1 SGDLS and CDR2 YYNGEE. The CDR3 extends over 13 amino acids. Trimming removed 4 bases at V and 0 bases at J, with 5 bases between. Here the CDR3 reads CASSPDSYNEQFF. For the CDR3, the DNA is TGTGCCAGCAGCCCGGACTCCTACAATGAGCAGTTCTTC.

The chain couples TRBV4-1 to TRBJ1-1; 7 bases map to TRBD1. Germline V lookup: CDR1 MGHRA, CDR2 YSYEKL. The CDR3 loop spans 14 amino acids. V trimming: 5 bases; J trimming: 10 bases; junction bases outside the gene matches: 13. CDR3 in DNA: TGCGCCAGCAGCGCAAGTAAGGGGGCCGGTAGAGCTTTCTTT. This sequence encodes CASSASKGAGRAFF.

The chain combines TRBV4-1 with TRBJ2-2; weak D call: TRBD1 (8 bases). Per the germline V gene, CDR1 is MGHRA and CDR2 is YSYEKL. Trimming removed 4 bases at V and 6 bases at J, with 15 bases between. This CDR3 spans 15 amino acids. In DNA form, the CDR3 reads TGCGCCAGCAGCCGAACAGGGGGAGGGGCCGGGGAGCTGTTTTTT. This gives the protein CASSRTGGGAGELFF.

This clone was observed a single time. V is TRBV4-1 and J is TRBJ1-5; maybe TRBD1 (6 bases). This CDR3 spans 16 amino acids. Germline V gene data show CDR1 as MGHRA and CDR2 as YSYEKL. Trimming cost V 2 bases and J 1 base, with 12 bases left between them. CDR3 nucleotides: TGCGCCAGCAGCCAACCACAGGGAGGGAGCAATCAGCCCCAGCATTTT. Its protein is CASSQPQGGSNQPQHF.

The gene calls are TRBV4-1 and TRBJ1-4, with TRBD1 as a possible D gene (6 bases). Trimming pared 3 bases from V and 6 bases from J, leaving 14 bases between. The CDR3 contains 15 residues. Germline CDR1 and CDR2: MGHRA and YSYEKL. The CDR3 DNA follows: TGCGCCAGCAGCCAGGATACAGGGTCGGATGAAAAACTGTTTTTT. It translates to CASSQDTGSDEKLFF.

The rearrangement links TRBV6-4 to TRBJ1-2; D is unresolved. In germline, CDR1 is MRHNA, CDR2 SNTAGT. V shed 3 bases and J shed 0 bases, with 14 bases lying between them. The CDR3 loop spans 16 amino acids. CDR3 amino acids: CASSETPQTSNYGYTF. CDR3 bases: TGTGCCAGCAGTGAAACACCACAGACTTCTAACTATGGCTACACCTTC.

The chain employs TRBV7-8 and TRBJ1-2; 11 nucleotides agree with TRBD1. The V and J ends lost 4 bases and 2 bases, in that order; junction bases with no gene match: 15. This CDR3 is built from 19 residues. Germline CDR1 and CDR2: SGHVS and FQNEAQ. This CDR3 reads CASSSITGTGGVRNYGYTF. The DNA of the CDR3 is TGTGCCAGCAGCTCCATAACCGGGACAGGGGGTGTTAGGAACTATGGCTACACCTTC.

V gene TRBV5-6 combines with J gene TRBJ2-7; D is ambiguous. There are 13 residues in the CDR3. V was clipped by 0 bases and J by 7 bases, with 11 bases between them. Germline V gene data show CDR1 as SGHDT and CDR2 as YYEEEE. The CDR3 DNA follows: TGTGCCAGCAGCTTGGCACATTACGGAGAGCAGTACTTC. Translated: CASSLAHYGEQYF.

CDR3 nucleotides: TGTGCCACCCCCGGGGATTGGGATCGGGAAAACATTCAGTACTTC. Translation: CATPGDWDRENIQYF. The J gene is TRBJ2-4, the V gene TRBV7-9, with D possibly matching TRBD2 (5 bases). Germline assignment: CDR1 SEHNR and CDR2 FQNEAQ (reference sequence). V was clipped by 10 bases and J by 5 bases, with 21 bases between them. The CDR3 covers 15 residues.

The V gene is TRBV4-1, the J gene TRBJ2-3; maybe TRBD2 (6 bases). The CDR3 totals 13 residues. Between the trimmed V and J ends, which lost 3 bases and 5 bases, there was a span of 9 bases. Germline assignment: CDR1 MGHRA and CDR2 YSYEKL. This CDR3 is CASSQAGLDTQYF. The CDR3 DNA reads as TGCGCCAGCAGCCAGGCGGGGCTAGATACGCAGTATTTT.

J is TRBJ2-1 and V is TRBV6-6, with TRBD1 identical over 7 bases. This CDR3 spans 16 amino acids. CDR1 MNHNY and CDR2 SVGAGI come from the germline V gene (reference sequence). Losses at the gene ends were 6 bases for V and 8 bases for J; bases not matched to a gene: 16. The CDR3 loop reads CASSYRGKEAEDEQFF. CDR3 sequence (DNA): TGTGCCAGCAGCTACAGGGGTAAGGAGGCGGAGGATGAGCAGTTCTTC.

The genes are TRBV15 and TRBJ2-7; possibly TRBD1 or TRBD2 for D (5 bases each). CDR3 length: 14 residues. Trimming stripped 0 bases from V and 6 bases from J, with 12 bases between. CDR1 and CDR2 (germline): LNHNV, YYDKDF (reference sequence). This chain's CDR3 is CATSRDSPGREQYF. CDR3 bases: TGTGCCACCAGCAGAGATAGCCCGGGGCGCGAGCAGTACTTC.

In nucleotides, the CDR3 is TGTGCCAGCAGCCAAGGTCCTGCCAGGCTCCAACGCACAGATACGCAGTATTTT. Its protein product is CASSQGPARLQRTDTQYF. The J gene is TRBJ2-3, the V gene TRBV14; D is ambiguous. Germline CDR1 reads SGHDN; CDR2 reads FVKESK. V lost 1 base, J lost 1 base, and 18 bases lay in between. This CDR3 is built from 18 residues.

Only one count was recorded for this clone. A junction boundary mismatches the germline segment, possibly from a read error. The chain recombines TRBV7-7 with TRBJ2-4; tentative D call: TRBD1 (6 bases). CDR1 is SSHAT and CDR2 is FNYEAQ in the germline V gene (reference sequence). The CDR3 length is 21 residues. This chain's CDR3 is CASSPVTVGQRLGAAKNIQYF. The DNA for the CDR3 is TGTGCTAGCAGCCCTGTCACCGTAGGACAGCGCCTAGGTGCGGCCAAAAACATTCAGTACTTC.

This clone appeared a single time. The chain joins TRBV30 to TRBJ2-5; a weak D match, TRBD1 (5 bases). Trimming took off 0 bases at V and 1 base at J, with 9 bases between the two ends. This CDR3 is built from 14 residues. CDR1 and CDR2 (germline): GTSNPN, SVGIG (reference sequence). The CDR3: CAWSVSTVQETQYF. The CDR3 nucleotides are TGTGCCTGGAGTGTATCGACAGTCCAAGAGACCCAGTACTTC.

This sequence joins TRBV27 and TRBJ2-7; a weak D match, TRBD1 (5 bases). There are 13 residues in the CDR3. Trimming removed 6 bases at V and 0 bases at J, with 9 bases between. Germline V gene data show CDR1 as MNHEY and CDR2 as SMNVEV (reference sequence). The CDR3 here is CASSQGFSYEQYF. DNA of the CDR3: TGTGCCAGCAGCCAGGGTTTCTCCTACGAGCAGTACTTC.

This chain uses TRBV28 with TRBJ2-1; D is possibly TRBD2 (6 bases). Germline lookup yields CDR1 MDHEN and CDR2 SYDVKM. The CDR3 contains 18 residues. V lost 6 bases and J lost 0, with 21 bases in between. DNA of the CDR3: TGTGCCAGCAGCCCGGAGGTCGGCGGGGTAAGCTCCTACAATGAGCAGTTCTTC. Translation gives CASSPEVGGVSSYNEQFF. Combining the CDR3 with reference TRBV28 and TRBJ2-1 gives the whole variable domain DVKVTQSSRYLVKRTGEKVFLECVQDMDHENMFWYRQDPGLGLRLIYFSYDVKMKEKGDIPEGYSVSREKKERFSLILESASTNQTSMYLCASSPEVGGVSSYNEQFFGPGTRLTVL.